The 15 T cell receptor beta chains below were found in one sample sequenced in a study of T-cell memory formation after mild COVID-19. Each CDR3 protein gets one entry after TCRdb re-called the 5' RACE reads with MiXCR. The sample yields around 200,000 distinct CDR3 sequences, over 9.5% seen once. Source material: PBMCs or a T cell subset sorted from them (not recorded which). These receptor sequences come from a young man who had mild COVID-19 (a few samples of this study predate the infection). Cell type and time point are not known.

This clonotype was counted a few times. The chain has TRBV7-2 and TRBJ1-5, with D tentatively TRBD1 (6 bases). V was trimmed by 4 bases and J by 3 bases, leaving 10 bases between them. Germline V gene data show CDR1 as SGHTA and CDR2 as FQGNSA. This CDR3 comprises 14 residues. CDR3 DNA: TGTGCCAGCAGCTCCGGGACACCCAATCAGCCCCAGCATTTT. Its protein is CASSSGTPNQPQHF. The full variable domain, completed using reference TRBV7-2 and TRBJ1-5, is GAGVSQSPSNKVTEKGKDVELRCDPISGHTALYWYRQSLGQGLEFLIYFQGNSAPDKSGLPSDRFSAERTGGSVSTLTIQRTQQEDSAVYLCASSSGTPNQPQHFGDGTRLSIL.

This clonotype was observed a few times. This rearrangement joins TRBV10-3 to TRBJ1-2; D remains ambiguous. Trimming cost V 3 bases and J 7 bases, with 18 bases left between them. Germline V gives CDR1 ENHRY, CDR2 SYGVKD. The length of the CDR3 is 15 residues. CDR3 DNA sequence: TGTGCCATCAGTGACCCCCGCGGCCCCCAAGGTGGCTACACCTTC. Translating gives CAISDPRGPQGGYTF.

Only a few counts were recorded for this clonotype. V gene TRBV5-1 combines with J gene TRBJ2-1, with 8 bases fitting TRBD1. Per germline, CDR1 SGHRS and CDR2 YFSETQ. The CDR3 has 15 residues. The J segment lost 7 bases and the V segment lost 0 bases, leaving 6 bases of the junction unmatched. The CDR3 reads CASSLDRGVVNEQFF. The CDR3 nucleotides read TGCGCCAGCAGCTTGGACAGGGGGGTGGTGAATGAGCAGTTCTTC.

This clonotype showed up just a few times. In DNA, the CDR3 is TGCAGTGCTAGAGACCGACTCAGGGGGGAAAATGAGCAGTTCTTC. Residues: CSARDRLRGENEQFF. The J gene is TRBJ2-1, the V gene TRBV20-1, with D possibly being TRBD1 (7 bases). The CDR3 totals 15 residues. The germline gives CDR1 DFQATT, CDR2 SNEGSKA (reference sequence). V lost 0 bases to trimming and J lost 7 bases, with 16 bases between them.

This chain uses TRBV6-1 with TRBJ2-5; D call uncertain. CDR1 MNHNS and CDR2 SASEGT come from the germline V gene. The CDR3 has 14 amino acids. V was clipped by 4 bases and J by 5 bases, with 14 bases between them. Here the CDR3 DNA reads TGTGCCAGCAGTGTCGGTCAGAGCAGTGAGACCCAGTACTTC. This codes for CASSVGQSSETQYF.

The chain couples TRBV7-9 to TRBJ2-7; D call uncertain. CDR3 length equals 17 residues. Germline V gene sequence: CDR1 SEHNR, CDR2 FQNEAQ (reference sequence). V was shortened by 5 bases and J by 2 bases, with 22 bases between the two germline ends. CDR3 region: CASSPRPGFPHAYEQYF. DNA for the CDR3: TGTGCCAGCAGCCCCCGGCCCGGTTTCCCCCACGCCTACGAGCAGTACTTC.

In its sample, this clonotype was seen a few times. The CDR3 spells CASSLGLSNGNQPQHF. CDR3 in DNA: TGCGCCAGCAGCCTGGGTTTATCGAACGGGAATCAGCCCCAGCATTTT. The chain combines TRBV5-1 with TRBJ1-5; D is unresolved. Germline assignment: CDR1 SGHRS and CDR2 YFSETQ. The CDR3 is 16 residues long. Trimming cost V 4 bases and J 4 bases, with 18 bases left between them.

Only a few counts were recorded for this clonotype. The chain is built from TRBV18 and TRBJ1-1; possible D gene TRBD1, 6 bases. V gave up 3 bases and J gave up 0 bases, with 11 bases separating them. The CDR3 is 15 residues long. CDR1 is KGHSH and CDR2 is LQKENI in the germline V gene. The CDR3 reads CASSPWGALNTEAFF. CDR3 bases: TGTGCCAGCTCACCCTGGGGGGCGTTGAACACTGAAGCTTTCTTT.

This clonotype came up a few times. The rearrangement uses TRBV4-1 and TRBJ2-3, with 11 bases identical to TRBD2. V lost 4 bases to trimming and J lost 0 bases; unmatched junction nucleotides: 6. This CDR3 has 17 amino acids. Germline V gene sequence: CDR1 MGHRA, CDR2 YSYEKL. CDR3 region: CASSLTRTSGSTDTQYF. DNA of the CDR3: TGCGCCAGCAGCCTCACCAGGACTAGCGGGAGCACAGATACGCAGTATTTT.

The genes are TRBV7-3 and TRBJ2-1, with TRBD1 matching 7 bases. CDR3 length: 13 residues. Germline lookup yields CDR1 SGHTA and CDR2 FQGTGA. With 5 bases clipped from V and 7 bases from J, the junction kept 5 bases outside the gene matches. Here the CDR3 reads CASSRDRDNEQFF. CDR3 nucleotides: TGTGCCAGCAGCCGTGACAGGGATAATGAGCAGTTCTTC.

This clonotype came up a few times. This chain links TRBV29-1 with TRBJ2-1; 11 bases line up with TRBD1. This CDR3 contains 13 residues. V lost 3 bases to trimming and J lost 8 bases; unmatched junction nucleotides: 3. From germline, CDR1 is SQVTM and CDR2 ANQGSEA. In nucleotides, the CDR3 is TGCAGCGTTGAGGGACAGGGGGGCGATGAGCAGTTCTTC. Translated, it gives CSVEGQGGDEQFF.

The V call is TRBV6-1, the J call TRBJ2-5; D unclear. CDR3 length equals 11 residues. Trimming cost V 4 bases and J 7 bases, with 7 bases left between them. Germline CDR1 reads MNHNS; CDR2 reads SASEGT. For the CDR3, the DNA is TGTGCCAGCAGTGTAACATTGACCCAGTACTTC. Its protein product is CASSVTLTQYF.

This chain joins TRBV18 and TRBJ1-2; 7 nucleotides align to TRBD1. CDR3 size: 13 residues. Per the germline V gene, CDR1 is KGHSH and CDR2 is LQKENI. With 1 base clipped from V and 8 bases from J, the junction kept 4 bases outside the gene matches. The CDR3 coding sequence is TGTGCCAGCTCACCACAGGGGGCAGAGGGCTACACCTTC. Amino acid sequence: CASSPQGAEGYTF.

In regard to this clonotype: At one boundary the junction diverges from the germline segment, which might be a read error. The chain uses TRBV4-1 and TRBJ2-2, with a weak D call TRBD1 (6 bases). The CDR3 totals 15 residues. CDR1 is MGHRA, CDR2 YSYEKL, per germline. Here the CDR3 DNA reads TGCGCCAGCAGCCCGAGGACAGTCAACACCGGGGAGCTGATTTTT. It encodes CASSPRTVNTGELIF.

The CDR3 DNA reads as TGCGCCAGCAGCTTGGAGGCTAGGGACCACACCGGGGAGCTGTTTTTT. It is translated as CASSLEARDHTGELFF. The chain combines TRBV5-1 with TRBJ2-2; D may be TRBD1 or TRBD2 (5 bases each). The CDR3 spans 16 residues. Germline V gives CDR1 SGHRS, CDR2 YFSETQ. V dropped 0 bases and J dropped 3 bases, with 12 bases sitting between them. Together with reference TRBV5-1 and TRBJ2-2, the CDR3 gives the full variable domain: KAGVTQTPRYLIKTRGQQVTLSCSPISGHRSVSWYQQTPGQGLQFLFEYFSETQRNKGNFPGRFSGRQFSNSRSEMNVSTLELGDSALYLCASSLEARDHTGELFFGEGSRLTVL.